The rows below give T cell receptor beta chains drawn from one sample of a study of OX40 agonist ivuxolimab in advanced cancers. Sequenced by immunoSEQ multiplex PCR; TCRdb stores in-frame clones only, minus some. This table has under 65,000 clones, just over 90% appearing once. The sequenced sample was CD4+ or CD8+ T cells sorted from blood, obtained in a trial of the OX40 agonist ivuxolimab. The receptors shown here come from an adult with an advanced solid tumor such as melanoma, head and neck, liver or kidney cancer. Each CDR3 is given with its conserved first and last residue. Each record gives: V gene, J gene, CDR3 protein.

TRBV9,TRBJ2-3,CASSASRGGGPLAQYF
TRBV5-6,TRBJ2-7,CASSVVGDSYEQYF
TRBV2,TRBJ1-1,CASSEGQLRNTEAFF
TRBV9,TRBJ2-7,CASSVDGQGGDEQYF
TRBV6-4,TRBJ2-2,CASSDWGDTGELFF
TRBV11-1,TRBJ1-1,CASSWNTEAFF
TRBV28,TRBJ2-1,CASNPGTSLYNEQFF
TRBV7-9,TRBJ2-7,CASSALGPEQYF
TRBV6-7,TRBJ1-5,CASSYSILGNQPQHF
TRBV28,TRBJ1-1,CASSLGQGNTEAFF
TRBV4-1,TRBJ1-4,CASSWTGANEKLFF
TRBV7-8,TRBJ2-1,CASSSEWDNILANEQFF
TRBV5-1,TRBJ2-1,CASRLAGHEQFF